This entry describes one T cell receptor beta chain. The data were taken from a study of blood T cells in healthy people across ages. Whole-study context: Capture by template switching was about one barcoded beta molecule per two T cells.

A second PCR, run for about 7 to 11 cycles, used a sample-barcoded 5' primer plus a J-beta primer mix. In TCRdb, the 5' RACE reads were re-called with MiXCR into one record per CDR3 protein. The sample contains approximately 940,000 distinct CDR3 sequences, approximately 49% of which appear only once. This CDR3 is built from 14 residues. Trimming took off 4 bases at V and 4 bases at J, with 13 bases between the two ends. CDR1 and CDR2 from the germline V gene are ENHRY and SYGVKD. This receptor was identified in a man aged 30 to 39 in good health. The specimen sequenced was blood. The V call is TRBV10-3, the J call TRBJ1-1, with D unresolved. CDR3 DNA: TGTGCCATCAGTGTGGCGCAAGGAGGCACTGAAGCTTTCTTT. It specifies CAISVAQGGTEAFF.